Each of the 30 T cell receptor beta chains below was sequenced from the same sample in a study of cytomegalovirus exposure and HLA in healthy donors. TCRdb's copy holds only in-frame clones and misses some; the assay was immunoSEQ multiplex PCR. The sample contains around 75,000 clones, around four fifths of which appear only once. The sequenced sample was PBMCs. These receptors were collected from a man aged 25 to 40 in good health and CMV-seronegative.

J is TRBJ2-3 and V is TRBV12-5, with TRBD1 matching 11 bases. This CDR3 contains 16 residues. Germline V gene sequence: CDR1 LGHNT, CDR2 FRNRAP. Germline trimming cut 5 bases from V and 7 bases from J; bases unmatched to any gene: 11. The CDR3 sequence is CASGLGTGGTGYTQYF. For the CDR3, the DNA is TGTGCTAGTGGTCTAGGGACAGGGGGTACCGGATATACGCAGTATTTT.

The chain joins TRBV28 to TRBJ1-2, with D possibly TRBD1 on 5 matching bases. The CDR3 is 13 amino acids. Between the trimmed V and J ends, which lost 4 bases and 6 bases, there was a span of 12 bases. Germline CDR1 MDHEN, CDR2 SYDVKM. The CDR3 here is CASSSGFVDGYTF. The CDR3 DNA reads TGTGCCAGCAGTTCAGGGTTTGTCGATGGCTACACCTTC.

V and J are TRBV4-2 and TRBJ2-2; no definite D call. Germline V lookup: CDR1 LGHNA, CDR2 YNFKEQ. CDR3 length: 15 residues. Between the trimmed V and J ends, which lost 1 base and 4 bases, there was a span of 10 bases. The CDR3 here is CASSQVGAFTGELFF. The CDR3 region has the DNA TGTGCCAGCAGCCAAGTAGGAGCCTTCACCGGGGAGCTGTTTTTT.

Remarks on this clone: Other DNA sequences from this sample encode an identical CDR3 as well. This chain joins TRBV28 and TRBJ2-3; the match to TRBD2 covers 14 bases. Trimming cost V 4 bases and J 4 bases; bases outside gene matches: 4. Germline V lookup: CDR1 MDHEN, CDR2 SYDVKM. The CDR3 length is 16 residues. The CDR3 protein is CASSSRLAGGADTQYF. In DNA form, the CDR3 reads TGTGCCAGCAGTTCCCGACTAGCGGGGGGGGCAGATACGCAGTATTTT.

The chain links TRBV9 to TRBJ1-3; D unresolved. Germline V gives CDR1 SGDLS, CDR2 YYNGEE. The CDR3 is 14 residues long. Between the trimmed V and J ends, which lost 3 bases and 2 bases, there was a span of 9 bases. Here the CDR3 DNA reads TGTGCCAGCAGCGCCATTACAGCTGGAAACACCATATATTTT. Residues: CASSAITAGNTIYF.

This chain links TRBV30 with TRBJ1-6; no definite D call. Looked up from germline, CDR1 is GTSNPN and CDR2 is SVGIG (reference sequence). The CDR3 sequence is 12 residues long. Trimming removed 5 bases at V and 5 bases at J, with 7 bases between. CDR3 sequence reads: CAWRLNNSPLHF. CDR3 nucleotides: TGTGCCTGGCGACTAAATAATTCACCCCTCCACTTT.

The chain is built from TRBV29-1 and TRBJ2-7; 7 bases are shared with TRBD1. Germline V gives CDR1 SQVTM, CDR2 ANQGSEA. The CDR3 length is 10 residues. CDR3: CSATGTEQYF. In DNA form, the CDR3 reads TGCAGTGCGACAGGGACCGAGCAGTACTTC.

This chain uses TRBV7-2 with TRBJ2-7, with 7 bases matching TRBD1. CDR3 length: 14 residues. Germline CDR1 SGHTA, CDR2 FQGNSA. V gave up 5 bases and J gave up 0 bases; unmatched junction bases: 4. Here the CDR3 reads CASSDRDSSYEQYV. The CDR3 DNA follows: TGTGCCAGCAGCGACCGGGACAGCTCCTACGAGCAGTACGTC.

This clone was found once. CDR3 nucleotides: TGTGCCAGCAGCTACACAACTAATGAAAAACTGTTTTTT. Amino acid sequence: CASSYTTNEKLFF. This sequence joins TRBV11-2 and TRBJ1-4; no definite D call. The CDR3 is 13 amino acids. Trimming cost V 4 bases and J 0 bases, with 3 bases left between them. The germline gives CDR1 SGHAT, CDR2 FQNNGV.

The J gene is TRBJ1-6, the V gene TRBV30; the match to TRBD1 covers 7 bases. The V segment lost 5 bases and the J segment 10 bases; nucleotides outside the gene matches: 8. Germline V lookup: CDR1 GTSNPN, CDR2 SVGIG (reference sequence). The CDR3 covers 13 residues. The CDR3: CAWATGVDSPLHF. In DNA form, the CDR3 reads TGTGCCTGGGCCACAGGGGTGGACTCACCCCTCCACTTT.

The chain links TRBV6-5 to TRBJ1-5; D gene unclear. The length of the CDR3 is 14 residues. Germline V gene data show CDR1 as MNHEY and CDR2 as SVGAGI. Trimming shortened V by 4 bases and J by 2 bases, and 9 bases separated the two germline ends. DNA for the CDR3: TGTGCCAGCAGTTCCCTCGTCGGCAATCAGCCCCAGCATTTT. As protein: CASSSLVGNQPQHF.

The rearrangement uses TRBV11-3 and TRBJ1-1; TRBD1 aligns across 11 bases. The CDR3 sequence is 15 residues long. Unmatched junction bases numbered 4, after V lost 1 base and J lost 6 bases. Germline-derived CDR1 and CDR2 are SGHNT and YENEEA. CDR3 in DNA: TGTGCCAGCAGCTTAGGGACAGGGGGCCCCCCTGAAGCTTTCTTT. Translated, it gives CASSLGTGGPPEAFF.

The V and J genes are TRBV30 and TRBJ1-4; 7 bases agree with TRBD1. The CDR3 sequence is 15 residues long. Germline-derived CDR1 and CDR2 are GTSNPN and SVGIG (reference sequence). Germline trimming cut 2 bases from V and 4 bases from J; bases unmatched to any gene: 7. The CDR3 coding sequence is TGTGCCTGGAGTTCCCCAGGGGGTATTAATGAAAAACTGTTTTTT. Its translation: CAWSSPGGINEKLFF.

V and J are TRBV7-2 and TRBJ2-1; 9 bases fit TRBD1. This CDR3 has 17 residues. Trimming cost V 6 bases and J 4 bases; bases outside gene matches: 13. Germline values: CDR1 SGHTA, CDR2 FQGNSA. CDR3 in amino acids: CASRTGTGLRGYNEQFF. CDR3 nucleotide sequence: TGTGCCAGCAGGACCGGGACAGGGCTACGGGGTTACAATGAGCAGTTCTTC.

The chain employs TRBV19 and TRBJ1-1; D is ambiguous. This CDR3 is 13 amino acids long. Trimming pared 3 bases from V and 4 bases from J, leaving 9 bases between. Germline loops: CDR1 LNHDA, CDR2 SQIVND (reference sequence). The CDR3 spells CASSISGSTEAFF. DNA of the CDR3: TGTGCCAGTAGTATCTCTGGGAGCACTGAAGCTTTCTTT.

The rearrangement links TRBV2 to TRBJ2-4; D gene ambiguous. The CDR3 has 16 residues. V lost 6 bases and J lost 1, with 16 bases in between. CDR1 is SNHLY, CDR2 FYNNEI, per germline. The CDR3 protein is CASSPRPEAAKNIQYF. The CDR3 DNA reads TGTGCCAGCAGCCCCCGACCCGAGGCGGCCAAAAACATTCAGTACTTC.

This clone appeared a single time. This sequence joins TRBV7-9 and TRBJ1-6, with no clear D. Germline loops: CDR1 SEHNR, CDR2 FQNEAQ (reference sequence). V lost 3 bases to trimming and J lost 8 bases, with 14 bases between them. The CDR3 runs to 15 residues. The CDR3 loop is CASSFDMSLDSPLHF. CDR3 DNA: TGTGCCAGCAGCTTCGACATGAGTCTGGATTCACCCCTCCACTTT.

CDR3 protein: CASSSREGEGGVDQPQHF. The CDR3, as DNA: TGTGCCAGCTCATCCCGGGAGGGCGAAGGGGGCGTCGATCAGCCCCAGCATTTT. The chain joins TRBV18 to TRBJ1-5; 7 bases align to TRBD1. This CDR3 region has 18 residues. The germline V gene has CDR1 KGHSH and CDR2 LQKENI. Losses at the gene ends were 5 bases for V and 5 bases for J; bases not matched to a gene: 18.

The rearrangement joins TRBV4-1 to TRBJ2-1, with 8 nucleotides matching TRBD2. V lost 3 bases, J lost 15 bases, and 16 bases stayed unmatched. The CDR3 extends over 15 amino acids. The germline V gene encodes CDR1 MGHRA and CDR2 YSYEKL. CDR3 sequence: CASSHRGNGRDPGFF. The CDR3 DNA reads TGCGCCAGCAGCCATCGGGGTAACGGGAGGGACCCTGGGTTCTTC.

This chain joins TRBV28 and TRBJ1-2; the D gene is possibly TRBD1 (6 bases). V shed 0 bases and J shed 5 bases, with 10 bases lying between them. Germline CDR1 MDHEN, CDR2 SYDVKM. The length of the CDR3 is 14 residues. The CDR3 protein is CASSLWGHSYGYTF. CDR3 DNA: TGTGCCAGCAGTTTATGGGGACACTCGTATGGCTACACCTTC.

This chain connects TRBV4-3 to TRBJ2-3; D uncertain. Trimming removed 0 bases from V and 2 bases from J, with 12 bases in between. The germline CDR1 and CDR2 sequences are LGHNA and YSLEER. CDR3 length: 16 residues. The CDR3 protein is CASSQDFRSVTDTQYF. The DNA of the CDR3 is TGCGCCAGCAGCCAAGATTTCAGGTCCGTCACAGATACGCAGTATTTT.

This clone appeared a few times. The chain is built from TRBV4-2 and TRBJ2-7, with TRBD1 as a possible D gene (6 bases). Germline V lookup: CDR1 LGHNA, CDR2 YNFKEQ. V lost 1 base to trimming and J lost 0 bases, with 22 bases between them. CDR3 length: 19 residues. CDR3 nucleotides: TGTGCCAGCAGCCAAGTGGGCCGGGTCCAGGGGCCCCACTCCTACGAGCAGTACTTC. This sequence encodes CASSQVGRVQGPHSYEQYF.

This clone was observed a single time. The chain carries TRBV27 and TRBJ1-1; 11 positions agree with TRBD1. The germline V gene has CDR1 MNHEY and CDR2 SMNVEV (reference sequence). The CDR3 spans 16 residues. V shed 5 bases, J shed 3 bases, and the junction held 8 bases outside the gene matches. CDR3 DNA sequence: TGTGCCAGCAGTCCCGGACAGGGGGCGATTTACACTGAAGCTTTCTTT. It translates to CASSPGQGAIYTEAFF.

The V and J genes are TRBV6-5 and TRBJ2-7; possible D gene TRBD1, 6 bases. Germline assignment: CDR1 MNHEY and CDR2 SVGAGI. The ends were cut back, 0 bases at V and 3 bases at J, with 15 bases in the middle. The CDR3 extends over 16 amino acids. CDR3 region: CASSYSVGATYYEQYF. The CDR3 DNA follows: TGTGCCAGCAGTTACTCTGTGGGGGCTACCTACTACGAGCAGTACTTC.

The table lists this clone with a few counts. The genes are TRBV6-1 and TRBJ1-5, with a weak D call TRBD1 (5 bases). V was pared by 3 bases and J by 3 bases, with 12 bases between. The V gene's germline CDR1 is MNHNS and CDR2 SASEGT. This CDR3 comprises 15 residues. As DNA, the CDR3 is TGTGCCAGCAGTGATCAGGGCTTCCTCAATCAGCCCCAGCATTTT. Its translation is CASSDQGFLNQPQHF.

Only one count was recorded for this clone. The V gene is TRBV30, the J gene TRBJ2-6; 7 positions agree with TRBD2. Germline V CDR1 and CDR2: GTSNPN, SVGIG (reference sequence). The CDR3 has 16 residues. Losses at the gene ends were 3 bases for V and 2 bases for J; bases not matched to a gene: 7. The CDR3, as DNA: TGTGCCTGGAGGGGAGGGGCTGCGGCTGGGGCCAACGTCCTGACTTTC. Translating it yields CAWRGGAAAGANVLTF.

As DNA, the CDR3 is TGTGCCAGCAGTCAAGACAGTAGCAATCAGCCCCAGCATTTT. It yields the protein CASSQDSSNQPQHF. The genes are TRBV27 and TRBJ1-5, with D possibly matching TRBD1 (5 bases). With 5 bases removed from V and 0 bases from J, the gap between germline ends came to 8 bases. Germline CDR1 MNHEY, CDR2 SMNVEV (reference sequence). The CDR3 sequence is 14 residues long.

The V and J genes are TRBV4-2 and TRBJ1-5; D is uncertain. Germline-derived CDR1 and CDR2 are LGHNA and YNFKEQ. The germline V and J ends were trimmed by 0 bases and 2 bases, with 11 bases remaining between them. The CDR3 extends over 16 amino acids. The CDR3 region has the DNA TGTGCCAGCAGCCAAGATAATGAGGTCCGCAATCAGCCCCAGCATTTT. It translates to CASSQDNEVRNQPQHF.

J is TRBJ2-1 and V is TRBV19; TRBD1 agrees at 9 bases. The CDR3 totals 13 residues. Germline CDR1 LNHDA, CDR2 SQIVND (reference sequence). V trimming: 9 bases; J trimming: 6 bases; junction bases outside the gene matches: 6. The CDR3 loop is CARNNRGLNEQFF. The CDR3 DNA sequence: TGTGCCAGGAACAACAGGGGGCTCAATGAGCAGTTCTTC.

The chain carries TRBV5-1 and TRBJ2-1; 9 positions match TRBD2. V lost 4 bases and J lost 4; bases outside the gene matches: 12. From germline, CDR1 is SGHRS and CDR2 YFSETQ. The CDR3 extends over 17 amino acids. CDR3 nucleotide sequence: TGCGCCAGCAGCCCTGGGATAGCGGGAGTGGGGTACAATGAGCAGTTCTTC. It is translated as CASSPGIAGVGYNEQFF.